A single sample gave rise to the 12 T cell receptor beta chains below, sequenced in a study of blood T cell repertoires in COVID-19. Sequenced by immunoSEQ multiplex PCR; TCRdb stores in-frame clones only, minus some. The sample shows 330,000 or so clones, over 70% of them seen only once. The sequenced material came from PBMCs or T cells enriched from blood (not recorded which). Every receptor here comes from a man aged 25-45 years who had recovered from COVID-19.

The chain is built from TRBV5-4 and TRBJ2-7, with 7 bases lining up with TRBD1. V dropped 4 bases and J dropped 1; count of bases not matched to a gene: 8. The CDR3 spans 15 residues. CDR1 is SGHNT, CDR2 YYREEE, per germline (reference sequence). The CDR3 sequence: CASSRGTDPSYEQYF. The CDR3 coding sequence is TGTGCCAGCAGCCGAGGGACAGACCCATCCTACGAGCAGTACTTC.

The CDR3 region is CASSLAGSDYGYTF. In DNA, the CDR3 is TGTGCCAGCAGCTTAGCCGGGTCGGACTATGGCTACACCTTC. The gene calls are TRBV7-9 and TRBJ1-2, with D unresolved. CDR1 is SEHNR and CDR2 is FQNEAQ in the germline V gene (reference sequence). This CDR3 spans 14 amino acids. The ends were cut back, 0 bases at V and 3 bases at J, with 8 bases in the middle. Supplemented by reference TRBV7-9 and TRBJ1-2, the full variable domain reads DTGVSQNPRHKITKRGQNVTFRCDPISEHNRLYWYRQTLGQGPEFLTYFQNEAQLEKSRLLSDRFSAERPKGSFSTLEIQRTEQGDSAMYLCASSLAGSDYGYTFGSGTRLTVV.

The V call is TRBV20-1, the J call TRBJ2-1; 8 bases match TRBD2. CDR1 and CDR2 from the germline V gene are DFQATT and SNEGSKA (reference sequence). V trimming: 6 bases; J trimming: 8 bases; junction bases outside the gene matches: 3. There are 11 residues in the CDR3. CDR3 residues: CSAPGGYEQFF. The CDR3 DNA sequence: TGCAGTGCCCCGGGAGGGTATGAGCAGTTCTTC.

The genes are TRBV28 and TRBJ2-7; 12 bases fit TRBD2. The CDR3 has 15 residues. V was pared by 5 bases and J by 5 bases, with 7 bases of the junction left unmatched. Germline CDR1 MDHEN, CDR2 SYDVKM. CDR3 loop: CASSVLAGGQNEQYF. The CDR3 coding sequence is TGTGCCAGCAGTGTCCTAGCGGGGGGGCAGAACGAGCAGTACTTC.

Points on this clone: One end of the junction varies from germline; a read error may be responsible. This chain joins TRBV19 and TRBJ1-1, with 7 bases that match TRBD1. The CDR3 consists of 14 residues. CDR1 and CDR2 (germline): LNHDA, SQIVND (reference sequence). CDR3 sequence reads: CASSYLKTGTAWTF. CDR3 in DNA: TGTGCCAGTAGTTACCTGAAAACCGGGACAGCCTGGACCTTT.

The rearrangement links TRBV30 to TRBJ1-1; D uncertain. The CDR3 sequence is 12 residues long. The V and J ends lost 4 bases and 1 base respectively, with 7 bases between them. CDR1 GTSNPN and CDR2 SVGIG come from the germline V gene (reference sequence). The CDR3 spells CAWNSRNTEAFF. Written as DNA, the CDR3 is TGTGCCTGGAATTCCCGGAACACTGAAGCTTTCTTT. Based on the CDR3 plus reference TRBV30 and TRBJ1-1, the full variable domain is SQTIHQWPATLVQPVGSPLSLECTVEGTSNPNLYWYRQAAGRGLQLLFYSVGIGQISSEVPQNLSASRPQDRQFILSSKKLLLSDSGFYLCAWNSRNTEAFFGQGTRLTVV.

The CDR3 bases are TGTGCCAGCAGCCGTAGGGGGGGGAGGTGGAATGAGCAGTTCTTC. Translation: CASSRRGGRWNEQFF. The rearrangement uses TRBV28 and TRBJ2-1; the D gene is possibly TRBD2 (7 bases). V was clipped by 6 bases and J by 7 bases, with 19 bases between them. CDR3 size: 15 residues. CDR1 and CDR2 (germline): MDHEN, SYDVKM.

The chain joins TRBV21-1 to TRBJ2-4; TRBD1 is taken as the D call from the table, unchecked against the DNA. TRBV21-1 is marked as a pseudogene. The length of the CDR3 is 15 residues. CDR3 region: CASSSRDSPKNIQYF. DNA of the CDR3: TGTGCCAGCAGCTCCCGGGACAGCCCAAAAAACATTCAGTACTTC.

This chain joins TRBV28 and TRBJ1-2; D ambiguous. CDR1 is MDHEN and CDR2 is SYDVKM in the germline V gene. The CDR3 has 16 residues. Trimming left V 2 bases short and J 4 bases short, with 17 bases between. As DNA, the CDR3 is TGTGCCAGCAGTTTAGAGGCGGGCCGGGTCCTCTATGGCTACACCTTC. It yields the protein CASSLEAGRVLYGYTF.

The rearrangement links TRBV2 to TRBJ1-1, with TRBD1 identical over 8 bases. Germline CDR1 SNHLY, CDR2 FYNNEI. CDR3 length equals 15 residues. V lost 7 bases to trimming and J lost 6 bases; unmatched junction nucleotides: 13. The CDR3 here is CASMSGQGGASEAFF. The CDR3 nucleotides are TGTGCCAGCATGTCAGGACAGGGTGGTGCCTCTGAAGCTTTCTTT.

This chain links TRBV9 with TRBJ1-1; the D gene is possibly TRBD1 (5 bases). This CDR3 region has 15 residues. Germline V gives CDR1 SGDLS, CDR2 YYNGEE. Trimming removed 3 bases from V and 0 bases from J, with 12 bases in between. The CDR3 DNA follows: TGTGCCAGCAGCGCCCGACAGATCATGAACACTGAAGCTTTCTTT. Its translation is CASSARQIMNTEAFF.

V gene TRBV19 combines with J gene TRBJ1-6; no firm D call. Trimming removed 0 bases from V and 10 bases from J, with 13 bases in between. The V gene's germline CDR1 is LNHDA and CDR2 SQIVND (reference sequence). The CDR3 extends over 15 amino acids. Here the CDR3 DNA reads TGTGCCAGTAGTATAGAAGCAGGAGGAGGATCACCCCTCCACTTT. Its translation is CASSIEAGGGSPLHF.